This entry lists 21 T cell receptor beta chains sequenced from one sample in a study of blood T cell repertoires in COVID-19. Assay used: immunoSEQ multiplex PCR; TCRdb lists only in-frame clones, some missing. The table has 350,000 to 400,000 clones, just over 90% seen once; the top ten hold roughly 0.9%. The material sequenced was PBMCs or T cells enriched from blood (not recorded which). Receptors were obtained from a woman aged 40-49 years who had been exposed to COVID-19.

The chain couples TRBV2 to TRBJ2-4; 8 nucleotides line up with TRBD1. Germline V gives CDR1 SNHLY, CDR2 FYNNEI. This CDR3 is built from 17 residues. J lost 0 bases, V lost 4 bases, and 8 bases had no gene match. This CDR3 is CASSGGSGGLAKNIQYF. DNA of the CDR3: TGTGCCAGCAGTGGAGGGTCAGGGGGCTTAGCCAAAAACATTCAGTACTTC.

This clone was counted once. The chain recombines TRBV29-1 with TRBJ2-1; possibly TRBD1 for D (5 bases). The length of the CDR3 is 11 residues. CDR1 and CDR2 (germline): SQVTM, ANQGSEA. Deletions cut 7 bases from V and 8 bases from J, with 12 bases between. The DNA for the CDR3 is TGCAGCGGCCTCAGGGTGCATGAGCAGTTCTTC. Amino acid sequence: CSGLRVHEQFF.

DNA of the CDR3: TGTGCCAGCAGCTTACCGGGATTGTCGGCCGGGGAGCTGTTTTTT. Amino acid sequence: CASSLPGLSAGELFF. This chain joins TRBV7-9 and TRBJ2-2; D perhaps matches TRBD2 (5 bases). The germline CDR1 and CDR2 sequences are SEHNR and FQNEAQ (reference sequence). CDR3 size: 15 residues. V was clipped by 2 bases and J by 6 bases, with 13 bases between them.

This chain uses TRBV2 with TRBJ1-2, with D unclear. CDR1 SNHLY and CDR2 FYNNEI come from the germline V gene. The CDR3 is made up of 15 amino acids. V was cut by 5 bases and J by 4 bases, with 17 bases left in between. The CDR3 nucleotides are TGTGCCAGCAGTCGCCCTGGAGAACGACCCTATGGCTACACCTTC. Translated, it gives CASSRPGERPYGYTF. The full variable domain, in which reference TRBV2 and TRBJ1-2 provide the parts outside the CDR3, is EPEVTQTPSHQVTQMGQEVILRCVPISNHLYFYWYRQILGQKVEFLVSFYNNEISEKSEIFDDQFSVERPDGSNFTLKIRSTKLEDSAMYFCASSRPGERPYGYTFGSGTRLTVV.

J is TRBJ1-1 and V is TRBV5-4; D is ambiguous. CDR1 SGHNT and CDR2 YYREEE come from the germline V gene (reference sequence). Trimming shortened V by 2 bases and J by 11 bases, and 25 bases separated the two germline ends. The CDR3 sequence is 16 residues long. DNA for the CDR3: TGTGCCAGCAGCTTAGTAGTCCCGGGAGGCAGTTTATATGCTTTCTTT. Protein sequence: CASSLVVPGGSLYAFF. The whole variable domain, remainder taken from reference TRBV5-4 and TRBJ1-1, is ETGVTQSPTHLIKTRGQQVTLRCSSQSGHNTVSWYQQALGQGPQFIFQYYREEENGRGNFPPRFSGLQFPNYSSELNVNALELDDSALYLCASSLVVPGGSLYAFFGQGTRLTVV.

The chain has TRBV5-6 and TRBJ2-1; TRBD2 matches at 9 bases. Germline assignment: CDR1 SGHDT and CDR2 YYEEEE. J was trimmed by 14 bases and V by 0 bases; bases with no gene match: 6. This CDR3 is 13 amino acids long. CDR3: CASSLGLADQKFF. The DNA of the CDR3 is TGTGCCAGCAGCTTGGGACTAGCGGATCAGAAGTTCTTC.

This chain uses TRBV12-3 or TRBV12-4 with TRBJ2-1; 10 bases map to TRBD1. V lost 6 bases, J lost 6 bases, and 2 bases stayed unmatched. The length of the CDR3 is 13 residues. The CDR3 region has the DNA TGTGCCAGCAGGGGGGACAGGGGCAATGAGCAGTTCTTC. Translation: CASRGDRGNEQFF.

A remark on this clone: Other DNA sequences in this specimen translate into the identical CDR3. The CDR3 nucleotides read TGTGCCAGCTCACCTCCTGGTAGCTCTGGAAACACCATATATTTT. Its protein product is CASSPPGSSGNTIYF. The V gene is TRBV18, the J gene TRBJ1-3; D call uncertain. The CDR3 is 15 residues long. V lost 3 bases and J lost 0, with 9 bases in between. Germline V CDR1 and CDR2: KGHSH, LQKENI. The full variable domain, with the rest looked up from reference TRBV18 and TRBJ1-3, is NAGVMQNPRHLVRRRGQEARLRCSPMKGHSHVYWYRQLPEEGLKFMVYLQKENIIDESGMPKERFSAEFPKEGPSILRIQQVVRGDSAAYFCASSPPGSSGNTIYFGEGSWLTVV.

The rearrangement uses TRBV3-1 (or the pseudogene TRBV3-2) and TRBJ2-1, with TRBD2 identical over 11 bases. The CDR3 loop spans 13 amino acids. Per germline, CDR1 LGHDT and CDR2 YNNKEL (reference sequence). The junction had 2 bases not matched to a gene; V was cut back by 6 bases and J by 7 bases. The CDR3 DNA reads as TGTGCCAGCAGATTAGCGGGGGGGAATGAGCAGTTCTTC. It yields the protein CASRLAGGNEQFF.

This clone has just one count. The chain is built from TRBV5-1 and TRBJ1-2; 11 bases are shared with TRBD1. The length of the CDR3 is 15 residues. The J segment lost 8 bases and the V segment lost 4 bases, leaving 10 bases of the junction unmatched. CDR1 is SGHRS and CDR2 is YFSETQ in the germline V gene. The CDR3 DNA follows: TGCGCCAGCAGCGCACGGACAGGGGGCTTGGGAGGCTACACCTTC. Protein sequence: CASSARTGGLGGYTF.

The chain joins TRBV28 to TRBJ2-7; 9 nucleotides align to TRBD2. J gave up 7 bases and V 2 bases, and 15 bases lay outside the gene matches. Germline V CDR1 and CDR2: MDHEN, SYDVKM. CDR3 size: 17 residues. CDR3 region: CASSLPAKVAGAREQYF. CDR3 sequence (DNA): TGTGCCAGCAGTTTACCTGCTAAGGTAGCGGGGGCGAGGGAGCAGTACTTC.

As to this clone: Within the sample, other DNA sequences also encode this same CDR3. This chain uses TRBV27 with TRBJ1-1; possible D gene TRBD1, 6 bases. Germline V CDR1 and CDR2: MNHEY, SMNVEV (reference sequence). With 1 base removed from V and 0 bases from J, the gap between germline ends came to 9 bases. CDR3 length equals 15 residues. The CDR3 is CASSLLTGLNTEAFF. CDR3 in DNA: TGTGCCAGCAGTTTATTAACAGGGCTGAACACTGAAGCTTTCTTT.

The gene calls are TRBV14 and TRBJ1-1, with a possible D match to TRBD1 (6 bases). V lost 0 bases and J 4 bases, leaving 18 bases between the germline ends. From germline, CDR1 is SGHDN and CDR2 FVKESK. This CDR3 is 17 amino acids long. The CDR3 here is CASSQDVPGAWFTEAFF. For the CDR3, the DNA is TGTGCCAGCAGCCAAGATGTCCCAGGGGCCTGGTTCACTGAAGCTTTCTTT.

The V call is TRBV24-1, the J call TRBJ2-3; weak D call: TRBD2 (5 bases). The CDR3 has 14 amino acids. CDR1 and CDR2 from the germline V gene are KGHDR and SFDVKD. Trimming shortened V by 4 bases and J by 6 bases, and 13 bases separated the two germline ends. CDR3 region: CATSERAWSDTQYF. CDR3 bases: TGTGCCACCAGTGAGAGGGCGTGGTCGGATACGCAGTATTTT.

The chain employs TRBV6-5 and TRBJ2-7, with TRBD1 matching 8 bases. Trimming removed 6 bases from V and 2 bases from J; junction bases left unmatched: 6. Germline-derived CDR1 and CDR2 are MNHEY and SVGAGI. The CDR3 contains 14 residues. Here the CDR3 DNA reads TGTGCCAGCAGCACCGGGACAGGTACCTACGAGCAGTACTTC. Amino acids: CASSTGTGTYEQYF.

The rearrangement joins TRBV27 to TRBJ2-3; 15 bases agree with TRBD2. CDR3 length: 14 amino acids. Germline CDR1 and CDR2: MNHEY and SMNVEV (reference sequence). After removal of 6 bases from V and 6 bases from J, the junction contained 1 base not matched to a gene. The CDR3 sequence: CASRGTSGRDTQYF. CDR3 sequence (DNA): TGTGCCAGCAGAGGGACTAGCGGGAGGGATACGCAGTATTTT.

The chain uses TRBV30 and TRBJ1-3, with 8 positions matching TRBD1. Germline V gene sequence: CDR1 GTSNPN, CDR2 SVGIG (reference sequence). This CDR3 is 12 amino acids long. V trimming: 7 bases; J trimming: 4 bases; junction bases outside the gene matches: 3. DNA for the CDR3: TGTGCCTTGCACAGGGGGGGAAACACCATATATTTT. Protein sequence: CALHRGGNTIYF.

There are a few counts of this clone. The rearrangement joins TRBV9 to TRBJ2-2; 7 bases map to TRBD1. Germline V gene sequence: CDR1 SGDLS, CDR2 YYNGEE. This CDR3 region has 17 residues. V lost 4 bases to trimming and J lost 4 bases; unmatched junction nucleotides: 13. The CDR3 reads CASSQTPGGESTGELFF. The DNA of the CDR3 is TGTGCCAGCAGCCAGACCCCAGGGGGAGAAAGCACCGGGGAGCTGTTTTTT.

The V gene is TRBV12-3 or TRBV12-4, the J gene TRBJ2-7, with no clear D. V shed 6 bases and J shed 0 bases, with 9 bases lying between them. The length of the CDR3 is 13 residues. CDR3 nucleotides: TGTGCCAGCAGGGTCGGTAGCTCCTACGAGCAGTACTTC. Its translation: CASRVGSSYEQYF.

The V gene is TRBV12-3 or TRBV12-4, the J gene TRBJ2-1, with D tentatively TRBD2 (5 bases). V was cut by 5 bases and J by 8 bases, with 10 bases left in between. CDR3 size: 12 residues. The CDR3 nucleotides are TGTGCCAGCAGTACCGGACTGGATGAGCAGTTCTTC. Amino acids: CASSTGLDEQFF.

The V and J genes are TRBV5-1 and TRBJ1-2; D is ambiguous. Germline V gene sequence: CDR1 SGHRS, CDR2 YFSETQ. V lost 4 bases and J lost 7, with 14 bases in between. This CDR3 is 13 amino acids long. CDR3 coding DNA: TGCGCCAGCAGCCAAACGGGAGAAATTGGCTACACCTTC. It yields the protein CASSQTGEIGYTF.